This TCR beta chain came from a study of response to subunit inactivated influenza vaccine. The junction had 6 bases not matched to a gene; V was cut back by 1 base and J by 4 bases. This CDR3 is built from 15 residues. Germline assignment: CDR1 SGHDT and CDR2 YYEEEE. From the RT-PCR reads, TCRdb called clonotypes with MiXCR, one entry per CDR3 protein. The table includes about 650,000 distinct CDR3 sequences, about a sixth detected once. V is TRBV5-6 and J is TRBJ2-5; TRBD2 aligns across 8 bases. The sample in question was PBMCs from blood, obtained roughly 12 days after vaccination. The TCR comes from a man aged 50-60 years who received an inactivated influenza vaccine. The CDR3 sequence is CASSLRASGLETQYF. CDR3 DNA: TGTGCCAGCAGCTTGCGCGCTAGCGGGTTAGAGACCCAGTACTTC.